Listed below are T cell receptor beta chains from one sample, sequenced in a study of CD8 T cells in Susac syndrome. TCRdb called the immunoSEQ multiplex PCR reads again in MiXCR, with one record for every CDR3 protein. The sample yields 200,000 to 300,000 distinct CDR3 sequences, around 96% seen once. Input material: CD4+ T cells from PBMCs. Every receptor here comes from a human donor with Susac syndrome. CDR3s include the opening cysteine and the closing phenylalanine or tryptophan. D genes are given only for firm matches. For some rows the clone size is stated as once, few or many, or as a class when expanded; others skip it.

clone_size,d_call,j_call,v_call,cdr3_aa,cdr3_nt
.,.,TRBJ2-3,TRBV7-3,CASSLLMSDTQYF,TGTGCCAGCAGCTTATTGATGTCAGATACGCAGTATTTT
.,TRBD2,TRBJ2-1,TRBV12-3/TRBV12-4,CASSFGAGDYNEQFF,TGTGCCAGCAGTTTTGGAGCGGGGGATTACAATGAGCAGTTCTTC
.,.,TRBJ1-2,TRBV6-5,CASSYRGGNYGYTF,TGTGCCAGCAGTTACCGTGGGGGGAACTATGGCTACACCTTC
.,.,TRBJ1-2,TRBV7-2,CASSQFRQETSYGYTF,TGTGCCAGCAGCCAGTTCCGACAGGAAACTTCCTATGGCTACACCTTC
.,TRBD1,TRBJ2-5,TRBV29-1,CSVGTGQETQYF,TGCAGCGTTGGGACAGGCCAAGAGACCCAGTACTTC
.,TRBD1,TRBJ1-1,TRBV5-1,CASFTGGTNTEAFF,TGCGCCAGCTTTACAGGGGGAACAAACACTGAAGCTTTCTTT
.,.,TRBJ1-1,TRBV29-1,CSVVEQMNTEAFF,TGCAGCGTTGTAGAACAGATGAACACTGAAGCTTTCTTT
.,.,TRBJ1-5,TRBV4-2,CASSQEGGGSNQPQHF,TGTGCCAGCAGCCAAGAGGGGGGAGGAAGCAATCAGCCCCAGCATTTT
.,TRBD2,TRBJ2-5,TRBV20-1,CSARLAGVRLQETQYF,TGCAGTGCTAGACTAGCGGGAGTGCGACTCCAAGAGACCCAGTACTTC
once,TRBD2,TRBJ2-3,TRBV7-2,CASSPSGRVADTQYF,TGTGCCAGCAGCCCAAGCGGGAGGGTTGCAGATACGCAGTATTTT
.,.,TRBJ1-5,TRBV2,CASNGMLSNQPQHF,TGTGCCAGCAATGGGATGCTTAGCAATCAGCCCCAGCATTTT
once,TRBD2,TRBJ2-7,TRBV30,CAWSVPGGRVDEQYF,TGTGCCTGGAGTGTACCTGGTGGGAGGGTCGACGAGCAGTACTTC
.,TRBD1,TRBJ2-1,TRBV24-1,CATREREGQGNEQFF,TGTGCCACCAGAGAGAGAGAGGGACAGGGCAATGAGCAGTTCTTC
.,.,TRBJ2-1,TRBV29-1,CSVVPLAQYNEQFF,TGCAGCGTTGTTCCTCTAGCGCAGTACAATGAGCAGTTCTTC